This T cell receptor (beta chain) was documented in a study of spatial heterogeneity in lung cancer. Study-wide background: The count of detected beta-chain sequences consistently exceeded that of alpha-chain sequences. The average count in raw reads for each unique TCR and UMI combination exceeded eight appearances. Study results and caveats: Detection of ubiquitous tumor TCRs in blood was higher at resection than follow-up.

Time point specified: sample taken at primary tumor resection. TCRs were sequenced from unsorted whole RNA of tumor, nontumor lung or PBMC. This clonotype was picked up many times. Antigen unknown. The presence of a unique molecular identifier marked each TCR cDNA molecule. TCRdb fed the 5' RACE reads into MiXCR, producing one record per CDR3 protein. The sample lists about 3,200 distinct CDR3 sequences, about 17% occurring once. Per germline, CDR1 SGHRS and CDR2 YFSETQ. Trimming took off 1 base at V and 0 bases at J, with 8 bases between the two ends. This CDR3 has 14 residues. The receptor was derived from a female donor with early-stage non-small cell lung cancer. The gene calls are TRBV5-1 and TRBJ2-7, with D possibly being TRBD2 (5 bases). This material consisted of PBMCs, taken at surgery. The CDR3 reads CASSLTGSSYEQYF. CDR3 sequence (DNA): TGCGCCAGCAGCTTGACGGGAAGCTCCTACGAGCAGTACTTC.